This T cell receptor (beta chain) was captured by sequencing in a study of blood T cell repertoires in COVID-19. Study as a whole: Acute and convalescent COVID-19 specimens originated in the United States, Italy and Spain. PBMCs, B-cell-depleted T cells, or T cells provided the cDNA or gDNA that made up the material.

V gave up 2 bases and J gave up 5 bases; unmatched junction bases: 2. CDR3 size: 15 residues. CDR1 and CDR2 from the germline V gene are MNHEY and SVGEGT. In the authors' workflow: Quantification of nucleated cells was approximated via reference gene primer amplification. Repertoires were generated with immunoSEQ multiplex PCR, while TCRdb's copy carries only in-frame clones and drops some. That table gives V, J and clone size, and the DNA gave D and trimming. The profile shows tens of thousands of clones, about 81% of them singletons. This rearrangement joins TRBV6-2 or TRBV6-3 to TRBJ2-5; 13 nucleotides align to TRBD2. Sequencing used peripheral blood. This receptor was obtained from a man older than 75 with acute or convalescent COVID-19. The CDR3 loop reads CASSYGTSGEETQYF. CDR3 bases: TGTGCCAGCAGTTACGGGACTAGCGGGGAGGAGACCCAGTACTTC.